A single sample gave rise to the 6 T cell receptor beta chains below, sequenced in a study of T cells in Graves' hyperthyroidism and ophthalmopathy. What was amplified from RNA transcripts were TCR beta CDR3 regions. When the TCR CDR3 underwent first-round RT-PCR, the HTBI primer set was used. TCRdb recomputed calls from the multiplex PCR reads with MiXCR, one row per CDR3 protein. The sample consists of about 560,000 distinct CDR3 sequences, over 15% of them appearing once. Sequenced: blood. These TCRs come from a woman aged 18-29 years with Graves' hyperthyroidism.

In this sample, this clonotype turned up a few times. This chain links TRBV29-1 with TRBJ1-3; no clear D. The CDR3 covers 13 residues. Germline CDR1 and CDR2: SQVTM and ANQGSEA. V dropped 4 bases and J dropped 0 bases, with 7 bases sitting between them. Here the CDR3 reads CSVVMGSGNTIYF. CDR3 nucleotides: TGCAGCGTTGTGATGGGCTCTGGAAACACCATATATTTT. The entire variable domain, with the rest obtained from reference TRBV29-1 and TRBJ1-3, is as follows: SAVISQKPSRDICQRGTSLTIQCQVDSQVTMMFWYRQQPGQSLTLIATANQGSEATYESGFVIDKFPISRPNLTFSTLTVSNMSPEDSSIYLCSVVMGSGNTIYFGEGSWLTVV.

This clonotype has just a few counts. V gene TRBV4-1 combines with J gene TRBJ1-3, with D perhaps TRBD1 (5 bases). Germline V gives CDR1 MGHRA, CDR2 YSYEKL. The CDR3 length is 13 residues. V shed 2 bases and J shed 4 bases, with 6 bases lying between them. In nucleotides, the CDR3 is TGCGCCAGCAGCCAACCAGGGGGAAACACCATATATTTT. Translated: CASSQPGGNTIYF.

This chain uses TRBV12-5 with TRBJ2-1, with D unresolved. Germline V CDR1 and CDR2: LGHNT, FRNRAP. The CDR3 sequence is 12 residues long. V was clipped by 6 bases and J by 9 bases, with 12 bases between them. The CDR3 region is CASGHGKGEQFF. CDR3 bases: TGTGCTAGTGGCCACGGAAAGGGTGAGCAGTTCTTC.

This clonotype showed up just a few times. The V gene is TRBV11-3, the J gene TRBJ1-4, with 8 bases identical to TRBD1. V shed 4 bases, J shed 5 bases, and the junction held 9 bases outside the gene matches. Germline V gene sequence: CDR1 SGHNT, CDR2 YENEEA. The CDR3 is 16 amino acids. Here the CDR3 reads CASSSQGARTNEKLFF. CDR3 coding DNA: TGTGCCAGCAGCTCCCAGGGGGCTCGGACAAATGAAAAACTGTTTTTT.

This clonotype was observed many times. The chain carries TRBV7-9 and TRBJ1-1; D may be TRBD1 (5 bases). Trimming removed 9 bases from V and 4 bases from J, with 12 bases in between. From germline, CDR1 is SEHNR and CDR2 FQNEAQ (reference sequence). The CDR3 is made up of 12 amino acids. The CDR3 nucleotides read TGTGCCAGTGCGGGGGGAGGCACTGAAGCTTTCTTT. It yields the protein CASAGGGTEAFF.

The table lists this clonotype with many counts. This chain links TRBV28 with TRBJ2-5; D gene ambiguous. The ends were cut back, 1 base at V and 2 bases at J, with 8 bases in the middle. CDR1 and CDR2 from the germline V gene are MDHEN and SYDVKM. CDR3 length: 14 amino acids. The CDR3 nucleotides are TGTGCCAGCAGTTTATCTGCGTTACAAGAGACCCAGTACTTC. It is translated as CASSLSALQETQYF.